The 22 T cell receptor beta chains reported below all come from one sample, sequenced in a study of identical twins. TCRdb recomputed calls from the 5' RACE reads with MiXCR, one row per CDR3 protein. The repertoire holds about 100,000 distinct CDR3 sequences, with about 6.1% as singletons. The sequenced sample consisted of memory T cells sorted from blood. The receptors derive from a woman aged 45-65 years in good health.

This clonotype was counted at least ten times. The rearrangement uses TRBV11-2 and TRBJ2-3; unclear D gene. This CDR3 contains 14 residues. The germline CDR1 and CDR2 sequences are SGHAT and FQNNGV. Trimming took off 2 bases at V and 4 bases at J, with 10 bases between the two ends. The CDR3 DNA reads as TGTGCCAGCAGCTTATCAACGGGCGCAGATACGCAGTATTTT. Translating it yields CASSLSTGADTQYF.

This clonotype was seen many times. The chain carries TRBV5-5 and TRBJ1-6, with unresolved D. The V end was cut by 0 bases, the J end by 9 bases, with 10 bases between. CDR1 and CDR2 from the germline V gene are SGHKS and YYEKEE (reference sequence). The CDR3 consists of 14 residues. CDR3 coding DNA: TGTGCCAGCAGCTTGGCCATTGAGGGTTCACCCCTCCACTTT. Translated: CASSLAIEGSPLHF.

This clonotype was observed many times. In DNA form, the CDR3 reads TGCAGCGCCGAATCTCTGTCCTACGAGCAGTACTTC. Its translation: CSAESLSYEQYF. This chain uses TRBV29-1 with TRBJ2-7, with D unclear. Germline assignment: CDR1 SQVTM and CDR2 ANQGSEA. The CDR3 is 12 amino acids. Trimming removed 7 bases from V and 1 base from J, with 11 bases in between.

This clonotype was seen at least ten times. The chain is built from TRBV28 and TRBJ2-5, with 7 bases that match TRBD1. Trimming cost V 6 bases and J 5 bases; bases outside gene matches: 9. CDR3 length: 14 residues. CDR1 is MDHEN, CDR2 SYDVKM, per germline. This chain's CDR3 is CASRETGLMETQYF. The DNA of the CDR3 is TGTGCCAGCAGGGAGACAGGGTTGATGGAGACCCAGTACTTC.

This clonotype was recorded a few times. This sequence joins TRBV5-1 and TRBJ2-7; 7 bases line up with TRBD1. The V and J ends lost 3 bases and 5 bases, in that order; junction bases with no gene match: 14. The CDR3 contains 16 residues. Germline CDR1 SGHRS, CDR2 YFSETQ. CDR3 coding DNA: TGCGCCAGCAGCTCCCGACCTTTGACAGGGTATCACGAGCAGTACTTC. Translating it yields CASSSRPLTGYHEQYF.

This clonotype was seen ten or more times. The V call is TRBV29-1, the J call TRBJ2-5; 7 bases agree with TRBD2. The CDR3 contains 12 residues. V dropped 3 bases and J dropped 5; count of bases not matched to a gene: 3. Germline-derived CDR1 and CDR2 are SQVTM and ANQGSEA. Written as DNA, the CDR3 is TGCAGCGTTGATGAGGGAGGGGAGACCCAGTACTTC. This sequence encodes CSVDEGGETQYF.

The J gene is TRBJ2-5, the V gene TRBV19; D perhaps matches TRBD2 (5 bases). The V and J ends lost 4 bases and 9 bases respectively, with 15 bases between them. CDR1 is LNHDA and CDR2 is SQIVND in the germline V gene (reference sequence). This CDR3 contains 13 residues. This CDR3 reads CASSNTREGPQYF. As DNA, the CDR3 is TGTGCCAGTAGTAACACTAGGGAAGGGCCCCAGTACTTC.

This clonotype was found many times. The chain uses TRBV19 and TRBJ2-1; 11 bases agree with TRBD2. Trimming removed 0 bases from V and 7 bases from J; junction bases left unmatched: 5. Germline V gene sequence: CDR1 LNHDA, CDR2 SQIVND (reference sequence). The CDR3 loop spans 16 amino acids. CDR3 sequence reads: CASSIDLGLAENEQFF. The CDR3 bases are TGTGCCAGTAGTATAGACCTGGGACTAGCGGAGAATGAGCAGTTCTTC.

The chain joins TRBV5-1 to TRBJ1-1; D remains unclear. From germline, CDR1 is SGHRS and CDR2 YFSETQ. V was cut by 0 bases and J by 0 bases, with 9 bases left in between. The CDR3 spans 15 residues. The CDR3 protein is CASSLASMVNTEAFF. Written as DNA, the CDR3 is TGCGCCAGCAGCTTGGCATCCATGGTGAACACTGAAGCTTTCTTT.

This clonotype occurred many times. CDR3 in amino acids: CASRPGGTDTQYF. In DNA, the CDR3 is TGTGCCAGCAGACCAGGGGGCACAGATACGCAGTATTTT. The chain employs TRBV2 and TRBJ2-3; the D gene is possibly TRBD1 (6 bases). The CDR3 extends over 13 amino acids. Germline CDR1 and CDR2: SNHLY and FYNNEI. With 6 bases removed from V and 1 base from J, the gap between germline ends came to 8 bases.

This clonotype was found many times. The chain combines TRBV4-1 with TRBJ2-7, with D unclear. CDR1 and CDR2 from the germline V gene are MGHRA and YSYEKL. The ends were cut back, 1 base at V and 2 bases at J, with 12 bases in the middle. The CDR3 is made up of 15 amino acids. The CDR3 nucleotides read TGCGCCAGCAGCCAAGGTATCGTATCAACCTACGAGCAGTACTTC. This codes for CASSQGIVSTYEQYF.

This sequence joins TRBV20-1 and TRBJ2-2; 11 bases fit TRBD2. J was trimmed by 4 bases and V by 0 bases; bases with no gene match: 4. The germline V gene encodes CDR1 DFQATT and CDR2 SNEGSKA (reference sequence). This CDR3 spans 16 amino acids. The DNA of the CDR3 is TGCAGTGCTAGAGAATCTAGCGGGAGGATCACCGGGGAGCTGTTTTTT. This sequence encodes CSARESSGRITGELFF.

This clonotype showed up many times. The chain carries TRBV5-1 and TRBJ2-2; D is unresolved. CDR1 SGHRS and CDR2 YFSETQ come from the germline V gene. V gave up 4 bases and J gave up 6 bases, with 7 bases separating them. This CDR3 has 12 amino acids. Written as DNA, the CDR3 is TGCGCCAGCAGCCGGGTGGCCGGGGAGCTGTTTTTT. Protein sequence: CASSRVAGELFF.

In its sample, this clonotype was seen many times. The chain has TRBV15 and TRBJ2-3; 9 bases match TRBD2. Germline lookup yields CDR1 LNHNV and CDR2 YYDKDF (reference sequence). The V segment lost 1 base and the J segment 1 base; nucleotides outside the gene matches: 0. There are 15 residues in the CDR3. CDR3 sequence: CATSRGTSGTDTQYF. CDR3 coding DNA: TGTGCCACCAGCAGAGGGACTAGCGGCACAGATACGCAGTATTTT.

This chain uses TRBV7-6 with TRBJ2-7, with TRBD1 matching 8 bases. The V gene end was trimmed by 5 bases and the J gene end by 5 bases; junction bases not matched to a gene: 8. The CDR3 length is 14 residues. Germline assignment: CDR1 SGHVS and CDR2 FNYEAQ. This CDR3 is CASSRDDRGHEQYV. CDR3 DNA: TGTGCCAGCAGCCGGGACGACAGGGGTCACGAGCAGTACGTC.

Many counts were recorded for this clonotype. This chain joins TRBV2 and TRBJ2-2, with D perhaps matching TRBD2 (6 bases). CDR3 length equals 15 residues. Trimming removed 6 bases from V and 4 bases from J, with 15 bases in between. Germline V CDR1 and CDR2: SNHLY, FYNNEI. The CDR3 coding sequence is TGTGCCAGCAGCCAAACTAGCACTGCCACCGGGGAGCTGTTTTTT. It specifies CASSQTSTATGELFF. Filled out from reference TRBV2 and TRBJ2-2, the complete variable domain reads EPEVTQTPSHQVTQMGQEVILRCVPISNHLYFYWYRQILGQKVEFLVSFYNNEISEKSEIFDDQFSVERPDGSNFTLKIRSTKLEDSAMYFCASSQTSTATGELFFGEGSRLTVL.

Ten or more counts support this clonotype. This chain uses TRBV10-3 with TRBJ2-1; 7 positions agree with TRBD2. With 0 bases clipped from V and 7 bases from J, the junction kept 9 bases outside the gene matches. The germline CDR1 and CDR2 sequences are ENHRY and SYGVKD. This CDR3 is built from 16 residues. Written as DNA, the CDR3 is TGTGCCATCAGTGAGTCGAAGGGCGGGAGTAGTAATGAGCAGTTCTTC. Translating gives CAISESKGGSSNEQFF.

The chain carries TRBV6-1 and TRBJ1-1; 7 positions agree with TRBD1. Germline CDR1 reads MNHNS; CDR2 reads SASEGT. The CDR3 covers 14 residues. V lost 3 bases to trimming and J lost 5 bases; unmatched junction nucleotides: 6. CDR3 loop: CASSERQGGTEAFF. CDR3 nucleotide sequence: TGTGCCAGCAGTGAGAGACAGGGTGGGACTGAAGCTTTCTTT.

The chain is built from TRBV27 and TRBJ2-1; 7 nucleotides match TRBD2. The CDR3 length is 14 residues. Germline CDR1 and CDR2: MNHEY and SMNVEV (reference sequence). The V and J ends lost 0 bases and 12 bases, in that order; junction bases with no gene match: 8. CDR3 sequence (DNA): TGTGCCAGCAGTTTATCAGGCCGGGGGGAGGGGCAGTTCTTC. Amino acids: CASSLSGRGEGQFF.

The chain combines TRBV3-1 with TRBJ1-2; no clear D gene. The germline gives CDR1 LGHDT, CDR2 YNNKEL (reference sequence). CDR3 length: 13 residues. The germline V and J ends were trimmed by 4 bases and 8 bases, with 14 bases remaining between them. In DNA form, the CDR3 reads TGTGCCAGCAGCCGGCAAGGTTTGTTGGGCTACACCTTC. Its protein is CASSRQGLLGYTF.

The sample holds many counts of this clonotype. The gene calls are TRBV12-3 or TRBV12-4 and TRBJ2-3; the D gene is possibly TRBD1 (6 bases). The CDR3 spans 13 residues. V dropped 10 bases and J dropped 4 bases, with 15 bases sitting between them. CDR3 coding DNA: TGTGCCATTACTCAGGGGACGGCAGATACGCAGTATTTT. Translated, it gives CAITQGTADTQYF.

This clonotype has ten or more counts. As DNA, the CDR3 is TGTGCCAGCAGTCAATTTGGGACAGGGGGCACAGATACGCAGTATTTT. The encoded protein is CASSQFGTGGTDTQYF. This chain connects TRBV2 to TRBJ2-3, with TRBD1 identical over 10 bases. The junction had 6 bases not matched to a gene; V was cut back by 5 bases and J by 1 base. The CDR3 consists of 16 residues. Germline CDR1 reads SNHLY; CDR2 reads FYNNEI. Drawing the rest from reference TRBV2 and TRBJ2-3, the complete variable domain is EPEVTQTPSHQVTQMGQEVILRCVPISNHLYFYWYRQILGQKVEFLVSFYNNEISEKSEIFDDQFSVERPDGSNFTLKIRSTKLEDSAMYFCASSQFGTGGTDTQYFGPGTRLTVL.